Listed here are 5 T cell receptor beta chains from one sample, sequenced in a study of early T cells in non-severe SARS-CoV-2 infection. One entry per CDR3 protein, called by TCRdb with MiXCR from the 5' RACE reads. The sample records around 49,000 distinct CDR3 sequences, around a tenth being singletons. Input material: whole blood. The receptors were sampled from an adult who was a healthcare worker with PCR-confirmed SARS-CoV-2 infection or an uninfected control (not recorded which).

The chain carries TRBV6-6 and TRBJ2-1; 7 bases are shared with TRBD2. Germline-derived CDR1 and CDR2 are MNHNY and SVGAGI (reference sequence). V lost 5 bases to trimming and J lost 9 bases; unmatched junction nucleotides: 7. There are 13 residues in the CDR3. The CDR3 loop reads CASSPQGGSEQFF. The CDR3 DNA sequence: TGTGCCAGCAGTCCCCAGGGCGGGAGTGAGCAGTTCTTC.

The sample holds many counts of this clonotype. The CDR3, as DNA: TGTGCCAGCAGTTACTGGGGAAGCTCCTACAATGAGCAGTTCTTC. Residues: CASSYWGSSYNEQFF. The chain joins TRBV6-5 to TRBJ2-1; D is undetermined. The CDR3 contains 15 residues. Germline CDR1 MNHEY, CDR2 SVGAGI. V was clipped by 1 base and J by 0 bases, with 7 bases between them.

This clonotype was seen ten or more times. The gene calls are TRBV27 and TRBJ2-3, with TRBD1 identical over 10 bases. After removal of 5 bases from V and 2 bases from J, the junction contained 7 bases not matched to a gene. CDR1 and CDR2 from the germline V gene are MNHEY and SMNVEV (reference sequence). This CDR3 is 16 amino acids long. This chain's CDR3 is CASSALGQGNTDTQYF. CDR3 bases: TGTGCCAGCAGTGCCCTGGGACAGGGGAACACAGATACGCAGTATTTT.

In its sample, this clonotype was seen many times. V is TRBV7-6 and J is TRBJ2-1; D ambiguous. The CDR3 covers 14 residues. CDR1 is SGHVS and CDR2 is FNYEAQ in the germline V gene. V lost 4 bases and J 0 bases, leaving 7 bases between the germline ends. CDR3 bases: TGTGCCAGCAGCTCCACTCTCTCCTACAATGAGCAGTTCTTC. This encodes CASSSTLSYNEQFF.

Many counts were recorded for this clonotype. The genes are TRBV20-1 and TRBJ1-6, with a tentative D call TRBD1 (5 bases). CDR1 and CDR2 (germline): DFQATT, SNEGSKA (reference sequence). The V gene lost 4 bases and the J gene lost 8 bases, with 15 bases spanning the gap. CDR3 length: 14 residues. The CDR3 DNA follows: TGCAGTGCTAACCGGGACGGCCTTGATTCACCCCTCCACTTT. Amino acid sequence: CSANRDGLDSPLHF.